The 8 T cell receptor beta chains below were found in one sample sequenced in a study of human T cells and chemical hapten exposure. TCRdb re-called the RACE reads through MiXCR, storing one row per CDR3 protein. The table lists about 68,000 distinct CDR3 sequences, around 9.9% of them singletons, with 4.5% to 6.5% in the top ten. Time point: pre-sensitization, week 0. The treatment here: therapeutic diphenylcyclopropenone sensitization with weekly scalp DPC. Here the sequenced sample was whole blood, taken in connection with sensitization to the hapten diphenylcyclopropenone (DPC). Receptors originate from a woman between 50 and 59 years old with alopecia areata. Some clones in this sample may be carry-over from other donors' samples.

The J gene is TRBJ1-2, the V gene TRBV5-1; D is unclear. V lost 0 bases and J 8 bases, leaving 5 bases between the germline ends. This CDR3 spans 11 amino acids. CDR1 is SGHRS, CDR2 YFSETQ, per germline. CDR3 nucleotides: TGCGCCAGCAGCTTGGCGGGCGGCTACACCTTC. It is translated as CASSLAGGYTF.

This clonotype was seen ten or more times. One end of the junction does not line up with germline, which may come from a read error. V and J are TRBV18 and TRBJ2-1; the match to TRBD1 covers 7 bases. This CDR3 has 13 residues. Germline V gene data show CDR1 as KGHSH and CDR2 as LQKENI. The CDR3, as DNA: TGTGCCAGCTCACCTGGCCCTAGGGGGCCGCCGCTCTTC. This gives the protein CASSPGPRGPPLF.

This chain joins TRBV28 and TRBJ1-6; D might be TRBD1 (5 bases). CDR3 length equals 17 residues. The germline V gene has CDR1 MDHEN and CDR2 SYDVKM. V was shortened by 2 bases and J by 1 base, with 12 bases between the two germline ends. Written as DNA, the CDR3 is TGTGCCAGCAGTTTAGGTGGAGGGGCGTCCTATAATTCACCCCTCCACTTT. Residues: CASSLGGGASYNSPLHF.

This clonotype was found many times. The gene calls are TRBV29-1 and TRBJ2-1, with 11 bases matching TRBD2. CDR1 and CDR2 (germline): SQVTM, ANQGSEA. This CDR3 region has 14 residues. Trimming removed 5 bases from V and 7 bases from J; junction bases left unmatched: 7. In DNA, the CDR3 is TGCAGCGTTAAGGGACTAGCGGCAGTAAATGAGCAGTTCTTC. As protein: CSVKGLAAVNEQFF.

This clonotype was counted at least ten times. The V call is TRBV29-1, the J call TRBJ1-1; 7 bases fit TRBD1. The CDR3 runs to 11 residues. The V and J ends lost 7 bases and 3 bases, in that order; junction bases with no gene match: 2. Germline CDR1 and CDR2: SQVTM and ANQGSEA. Here the CDR3 reads CSGGQYTEAFF. In nucleotides, the CDR3 is TGCAGCGGGGGACAGTACACTGAAGCTTTCTTT.

There are a few counts of this clonotype. The rearrangement uses TRBV6-4 and TRBJ2-5; a possible D gene is TRBD2 (6 bases). The germline CDR1 and CDR2 sequences are MRHNA and SNTAGT. CDR3 length: 15 residues. V lost 6 bases and J lost 2, with 16 bases in between. The CDR3 DNA reads TGTGCCAGCAGCCCCGGGGTAGCGGATCAAGAGACCCAGTACTTC. Its protein product is CASSPGVADQETQYF.

The gene calls are TRBV18 and TRBJ2-6; 14 bases are shared with TRBD2. Germline CDR1 KGHSH, CDR2 LQKENI. The CDR3 sequence is 18 residues long. V was clipped by 6 bases and J by 0 bases; unmatched bases: 4. DNA for the CDR3: TGTGCCAGCTCGGGACTAGCGGGGGCAAACTCTGGGGCCAACGTCCTGACTTTC. It specifies CASSGLAGANSGANVLTF.

Ten or more counts support this clonotype. The V call is TRBV4-2, the J call TRBJ1-6; D uncertain. This CDR3 has 17 amino acids. Deletions cut 1 base from V and 5 bases from J, with 15 bases between. The germline V gene encodes CDR1 LGHNA and CDR2 YNFKEQ. CDR3 bases: TGTGCCAGCAGCCAAGTGTTAGTGTCGGAAGATAATTCACCCCTCCACTTT. It is translated as CASSQVLVSEDNSPLHF.